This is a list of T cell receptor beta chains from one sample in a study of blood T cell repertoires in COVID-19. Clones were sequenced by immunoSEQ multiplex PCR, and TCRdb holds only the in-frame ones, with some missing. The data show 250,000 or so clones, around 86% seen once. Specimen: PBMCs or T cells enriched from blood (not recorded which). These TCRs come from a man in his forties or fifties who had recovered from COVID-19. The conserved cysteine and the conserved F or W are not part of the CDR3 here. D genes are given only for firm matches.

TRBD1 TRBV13 ASSLTRTGMNTEAF
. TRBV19 ASSRAFNEQF
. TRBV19 ASRSDSQRYT
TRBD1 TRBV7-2 ASSLAAGGVVNIQY
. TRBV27 ASRLGGSSYNEQF
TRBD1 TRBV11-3 ASSLGAGGKETQY
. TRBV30 AWSVLEKGYT
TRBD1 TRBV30 AWGTGRSEQY
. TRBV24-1 ATSARGWDTEAF
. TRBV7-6 ASSPVTGSGNTIY
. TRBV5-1 ASSTGRGQETQY
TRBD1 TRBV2 ASSRQGANTEAF
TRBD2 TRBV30 AWMRGEYEQF
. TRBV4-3 ASSRLTKGDEKLF
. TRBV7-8 ASSLGSNTGELF
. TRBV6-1 ASSETFRRVTYNEQF
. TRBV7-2 ASSLVYGSNQPQH
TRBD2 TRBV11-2 ASSLEAGVAYNEQF
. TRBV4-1 ASSQAPPGRANEKLF
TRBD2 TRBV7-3 ASREGLAGDQETQY
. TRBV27 ASSSEGPGTGELF
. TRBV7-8 ASSLRGAAKNIQY